This T cell receptor (beta chain) was sequenced in a study of blood T cell repertoires in COVID-19. In the source study's methods: Amplification with reference gene primers provided the estimates of nucleated cell counts. Assay used: immunoSEQ multiplex PCR; TCRdb lists only in-frame clones, some missing. V, J and clone size reflect that table, while D and trimming were determined from the DNA. The repertoire holds approximately 72,000 clones, with less than 90% as singletons. This TCR was sampled from a man aged 50-60 years with active COVID-19. Sequencing used peripheral blood.

The CDR3, as DNA: TGTGCCAGCAGTGAAACAGGGGCAGGAAACACCATATATTTT. It yields the protein CASSETGAGNTIYF. The chain recombines TRBV25-1 with TRBJ1-3; 7 bases agree with TRBD1. This CDR3 has 14 amino acids. After removal of 2 bases from V and 4 bases from J, the junction contained 2 bases not matched to a gene. CDR1 is MGHDK, CDR2 SYGVNS, per germline.